This T cell receptor beta chain was documented in a study of T-cell memory formation after mild COVID-19. The ends were cut back, 0 bases at V and 0 bases at J, with 16 bases in the middle. In germline, CDR1 is SGHRS, CDR2 YFSETQ. CDR3 length: 18 amino acids. TCRdb re-called the 5' RACE reads with MiXCR, one entry per CDR3 protein. The sample includes hundreds of thousands of distinct CDR3 sequences, about a quarter seen only once; the top ten take around 12%. Source material: PBMCs or a T cell subset sorted from them (not recorded which). The chain couples TRBV5-1 to TRBJ1-3; D not resolved. The sequence came from an adult woman who had mild COVID-19 (a few samples of this study predate the infection). Cell type and time point are not known. CDR3 nucleotide sequence: TGCGCCAGCAGCTTGGCCCTTAGGCACCAGAGCTCTGGAAACACCATATATTTT. Residues: CASSLALRHQSSGNTIYF.